The 30 T cell receptor beta chains below were found in one sample sequenced in a study of CD8+ T cells in alopecia areata. Isolated RNA was reverse transcribed into cDNA used as the sequencing template. Sequencing was performed with immunoSEQ multiplex PCR; in TCRdb, only in-frame clones are kept and a portion is missing. This table has 200,000 to 250,000 clones, about two thirds appearing once. Specimen: CD4+ T cells sorted from blood, collected at week 0. The origin of the receptors is a human donor with alopecia areata.

This chain connects TRBV5-1 to TRBJ2-5; 8 bases line up with TRBD1. Germline loops: CDR1 SGHRS, CDR2 YFSETQ. J lost 5 bases, V lost 4 bases, and 4 bases had no gene match. There are 13 residues in the CDR3. CDR3 amino acids: CASSRTGLETQYF. CDR3 nucleotides: TGCGCCAGCAGCCGGACAGGGTTGGAGACCCAGTACTTC.

This rearrangement joins TRBV30 to TRBJ2-7; maybe TRBD1 (5 bases). Germline-derived CDR1 and CDR2 are GTSNPN and SVGIG (reference sequence). Trimming removed 0 bases at V and 3 bases at J, with 15 bases between. This CDR3 has 15 amino acids. CDR3 nucleotide sequence: TGTGCCTGGAGTGTGGGGCAGGCACATCTCTACGAGCAGTACTTC. This codes for CAWSVGQAHLYEQYF.

The chain carries TRBV30 and TRBJ2-3; a possible D gene is TRBD1 (6 bases). The CDR3 sequence is 14 residues long. Deletions cut 3 bases from V and 1 base from J, with 11 bases between. The germline V gene has CDR1 GTSNPN and CDR2 SVGIG (reference sequence). CDR3 loop: CAWRKQGGTDTQYF. The CDR3, as DNA: TGTGCCTGGAGGAAACAGGGAGGCACAGATACGCAGTATTTT.

The chain carries TRBV7-2 and TRBJ2-7; D is possibly TRBD1 (6 bases). V lost 3 bases, J lost 4 bases, and 16 bases lay in between. Germline CDR1 reads SGHTA; CDR2 reads FQGNSA. This CDR3 is 15 amino acids long. As DNA, the CDR3 is TGTGCCAGCAGCTTCAATGAACAGGGTTGGTACGAGCAGTACTTC. It yields the protein CASSFNEQGWYEQYF. Based on the CDR3 plus reference TRBV7-2 and TRBJ2-7, the full variable domain is GAGVSQSPSNKVTEKGKDVELRCDPISGHTALYWYRQSLGQGLEFLIYFQGNSAPDKSGLPSDRFSAERTGGSVSTLTIQRTQQEDSAVYLCASSFNEQGWYEQYFGPGTRLTVT.

This sequence joins TRBV2 and TRBJ2-5, with 7 bases fitting TRBD2. V lost 4 bases to trimming and J lost 1 base; unmatched junction nucleotides: 3. CDR1 is SNHLY, CDR2 FYNNEI, per germline. The CDR3 length is 14 residues. The CDR3 sequence is CASSGDYVQETQYF. CDR3 DNA: TGTGCCAGCAGTGGGGACTACGTCCAAGAGACCCAGTACTTC.

The V and J genes are TRBV9 and TRBJ2-3; D remains ambiguous. V was trimmed by 0 bases and J by 2 bases, leaving 13 bases between them. From germline, CDR1 is SGDLS and CDR2 YYNGEE. CDR3 length: 16 residues. DNA for the CDR3: TGTGCCAGCAGCGTAGGAGGACGTTCGATCACAGATACGCAGTATTTT. Its translation is CASSVGGRSITDTQYF.

This chain links TRBV30 with TRBJ2-4; either TRBD1 or TRBD2 may supply D (5 bases each). The V and J ends lost 3 bases and 7 bases respectively, with 10 bases between them. The germline gives CDR1 GTSNPN, CDR2 SVGIG (reference sequence). This CDR3 is 12 amino acids long. CDR3: CAWRYGGNIQYF. CDR3 sequence (DNA): TGTGCCTGGAGATATGGGGGTAACATTCAGTACTTC.

This clone was seen a few times. This chain joins TRBV10-3 and TRBJ1-6; TRBD1 might be the D (5 bases). CDR3 length equals 13 residues. The germline V and J ends were trimmed by 7 bases and 6 bases, with 10 bases remaining between them. The germline gives CDR1 ENHRY, CDR2 SYGVKD. The CDR3 DNA is TGTGCCATCACCAGGGACCTTAATTCACCCCTCCACTTT. Translated: CAITRDLNSPLHF.

A few counts support this clone. This specimen includes other DNA sequences encoding the same CDR3. CDR3 sequence reads: CAWSGDLNTGELFF. The CDR3 nucleotides read TGTGCCTGGAGTGGCGACTTGAACACCGGGGAGCTGTTTTTT. This chain links TRBV30 with TRBJ2-2; D is ambiguous. The CDR3 runs 14 residues. Germline CDR1 is GTSNPN and CDR2 is SVGIG (reference sequence). V was clipped by 1 base and J by 1 base, with 7 bases between them.

The V call is TRBV4-3, the J call TRBJ2-7; TRBD2 aligns across 7 bases. CDR3 size: 13 residues. CDR1 is LGHNA, CDR2 YSLEER, per germline. V gave up 4 bases and J gave up 0 bases; unmatched junction bases: 0. CDR3 nucleotide sequence: TGCGCCAGCAGCCGGGACTACTCCTACGAGCAGTACTTC. Encoded protein: CASSRDYSYEQYF.

This chain uses TRBV19 with TRBJ2-1, with TRBD1 identical over 7 bases. J was trimmed by 0 bases and V by 4 bases; bases with no gene match: 9. Germline lookup yields CDR1 LNHDA and CDR2 SQIVND (reference sequence). This CDR3 comprises 17 residues. CDR3 DNA sequence: TGTGCCAGTAGTACCGGGACAGTTCAGAGCTCCTACAATGAGCAGTTCTTC. Protein sequence: CASSTGTVQSSYNEQFF. Using reference TRBV19 and TRBJ2-1 for the parts outside the CDR3, the full variable domain is DGGITQSPKYLFRKEGQNVTLSCEQNLNHDAMYWYRQDPGQGLRLIYYSQIVNDFQKGDIAEGYSVSREKKESFPLTVTSAQKNPTAFYLCASSTGTVQSSYNEQFFGPGTRLTVL.

This clone was recorded a few times. The gene calls are TRBV7-9 and TRBJ1-6, with 7 nucleotides matching TRBD1. The length of the CDR3 is 13 residues. Germline CDR1 reads SEHNR; CDR2 reads FQNEAQ (reference sequence). The trim removed 1 base at V and 14 bases at J, leaving 5 bases unmatched. The CDR3 sequence: CASSLGTGETLHF. The CDR3 DNA sequence: TGTGCCAGCAGCTTAGGAACAGGGGAGACCCTCCACTTT.

V usage is TRBV5-4 and J usage is TRBJ2-5; perhaps D is TRBD1 or TRBD2 (6 bases each). The DNA end is a closer match to TRBJ2-7, so the J assignment may be wrong. The CDR3 length is 19 residues. CDR1 and CDR2 from the germline V gene are SGHNT and YYREEE (reference sequence). CDR3: CASSLVAGHLKDGPYEQYF. For the CDR3, the DNA is TGTGCCAGCAGCCTAGTCGCGGGACACCTAAAAGACGGGCCCTACGAGCAGTACTTC.

The chain employs TRBV4-2 and TRBJ2-7; D is unclear. V was shortened by 4 bases and J by 6 bases, with 10 bases between the two germline ends. Germline V gene lookup returns CDR1 LGHNA and CDR2 YNFKEQ. There are 12 residues in the CDR3. The CDR3 DNA follows: TGTGCCAGCAGCCTTTCCGTCGGCGAGCAGTACTTC. It encodes CASSLSVGEQYF.

The V and J genes are TRBV7-3 and TRBJ1-2; D ambiguous. This CDR3 has 16 amino acids. Trimming removed 1 base from V and 6 bases from J, with 18 bases in between. CDR1 and CDR2 from the germline V gene are SGHTA and FQGTGA. The DNA of the CDR3 is TGTGCCAGCAGCTTAAGTTCAGATGTTAAATGGGATGGCTACACCTTC. Protein product: CASSLSSDVKWDGYTF.

The V call is TRBV29-1, the J call TRBJ1-1; 7 nucleotides agree with TRBD1. Germline V CDR1 and CDR2: SQVTM, ANQGSEA. The CDR3 runs to 13 residues. Trimming at V came to 5 bases and at J to 1 base, leaving 4 bases not matched to a gene. The CDR3 region is CSVSGQQNTEAFF. CDR3 DNA: TGCAGCGTTTCGGGACAGCAGAACACTGAAGCTTTCTTT. The complete variable domain, with remaining parts taken from reference TRBV29-1 and TRBJ1-1, reads SAVISQKPSRDICQRGTSLTIQCQVDSQVTMMFWYRQQPGQSLTLIATANQGSEATYESGFVIDKFPISRPNLTFSTLTVSNMSPEDSSIYLCSVSGQQNTEAFFGQGTRLTVV.

The CDR3 is CAWSVAGTGVNQPQHF. The CDR3 DNA is TGTGCCTGGAGTGTAGCCGGGACAGGGGTCAATCAGCCCCAGCATTTT. The chain links TRBV30 to TRBJ1-5, with TRBD1 identical over 10 bases. The V and J ends lost 0 bases and 3 bases, in that order; junction bases with no gene match: 5. The CDR3 runs 16 residues. The germline gives CDR1 GTSNPN, CDR2 SVGIG (reference sequence).

The gene calls are TRBV2 and TRBJ2-3; 14 nucleotides match TRBD2. Germline loops: CDR1 SNHLY, CDR2 FYNNEI. CDR3 length: 16 residues. With V trimmed by 6 bases and J by 0 bases, 2 bases remained unmatched. The CDR3 nucleotides read TGTGCCAGCAGACGACTAGCGGGGGGGAGCACAGATACGCAGTATTTT. Its protein is CASRRLAGGSTDTQYF.

The CDR3 loop is CASSLGHDTDTQYF. Written as DNA, the CDR3 is TGTGCCAGCAGCTTAGGCCACGACACAGATACGCAGTATTTT. V and J are TRBV11-2 and TRBJ2-3; D gene unclear. The CDR3 extends over 14 amino acids. V gave up 1 base and J gave up 2 bases, with 7 bases separating them. Germline CDR1 SGHAT, CDR2 FQNNGV.

The rearrangement uses TRBV18 and TRBJ2-1, with TRBD1 as a possible D gene (6 bases). There are 14 residues in the CDR3. Germline assignment: CDR1 KGHSH and CDR2 LQKENI. V lost 6 bases, J lost 6 bases, and 15 bases lay in between. Here the CDR3 DNA reads TGTGCCAGCTCTCCAGCAGGGGTTAGCAATGAGCAGTTCTTC. Its translation: CASSPAGVSNEQFF.

The rearrangement uses TRBV15 and TRBJ2-3; TRBD1 is a possible D gene (5 bases). V lost 1 base and J lost 4, with 9 bases in between. CDR1 is LNHNV, CDR2 YYDKDF, per germline (reference sequence). The CDR3 has 14 amino acids. DNA of the CDR3: TGTGCCACCAGCAGAGGGGGCAGGGCAGATACGCAGTATTTT. Translating gives CATSRGGRADTQYF.

This clone turned up a few times. This chain connects TRBV9 to TRBJ1-1; 9 nucleotides align to TRBD1. V dropped 6 bases and J dropped 6; count of bases not matched to a gene: 12. The CDR3 covers 15 residues. Germline CDR1 SGDLS, CDR2 YYNGEE. The chain's CDR3 is CASTRGGTGSSEAFF. DNA of the CDR3: TGTGCCAGCACCCGAGGGGGGACAGGGAGCTCTGAAGCTTTCTTT. Full variable domain (remainder filled in from reference TRBV9 and TRBJ1-1): DSGVTQTPKHLITATGQRVTLRCSPRSGDLSVYWYQQSLDQGLQFLIQYYNGEERAKGNILERFSAQQFPDLHSELNLSSLELGDSALYFCASTRGGTGSSEAFFGQGTRLTVV.

CDR3 nucleotides: TGTGCCTGGAGGCCGGGACAGGGGGCTAGGTCGATATATTTT. Its translation: CAWRPGQGARSIYF. The chain recombines TRBV30 with TRBJ1-3; 12 bases are a match to TRBD1. The CDR3 extends over 14 amino acids. The germline V gene has CDR1 GTSNPN and CDR2 SVGIG (reference sequence). J was trimmed by 13 bases and V by 3 bases; bases with no gene match: 10.

The gene calls are TRBV5-1 and TRBJ2-1; TRBD1 matches at 7 bases. CDR1 is SGHRS and CDR2 is YFSETQ in the germline V gene. J was trimmed by 8 bases and V by 0 bases; bases with no gene match: 2. The CDR3 is 13 residues long. This CDR3 is CASSLEGADEQFF. The CDR3 DNA reads TGCGCCAGCAGCTTGGAGGGGGCGGATGAGCAGTTCTTC.

The chain joins TRBV2 to TRBJ2-1, with D perhaps given as TRBD1 or TRBD2 (7 bases each). Deletions cut 9 bases from V and 5 bases from J, with 20 bases between. CDR3 length: 15 amino acids. Germline V gives CDR1 SNHLY, CDR2 FYNNEI. The CDR3 protein is CASNGEGAVNNEQFF. In DNA form, the CDR3 reads TGTGCCAGTAATGGGGAGGGGGCGGTTAACAATGAGCAGTTCTTC.

CDR3 coding DNA: TGTGCCGCGCAGAGGCAGTATACAGATACGCAGTATTTT. Translation: CAAQRQYTDTQYF. The genes are TRBV30 and TRBJ2-3; no definite D call. Trimming took 8 bases from V and 3 from J, leaving 15 bases between them. The CDR3 is made up of 13 amino acids. Germline CDR1 reads GTSNPN; CDR2 reads SVGIG (reference sequence).

The table lists this clone with a few counts. The V gene is TRBV29-1, the J gene TRBJ2-3; 7 bases match TRBD1. V dropped 4 bases and J dropped 2; count of bases not matched to a gene: 6. This CDR3 region has 14 residues. Germline V gene data show CDR1 as SQVTM and CDR2 as ANQGSEA. The CDR3 is CSVGRTGSTDTQYF. In DNA form, the CDR3 reads TGCAGCGTTGGTAGGACAGGTTCCACAGATACGCAGTATTTT.

The CDR3 region is CASSLITVTDTQYF. In DNA, the CDR3 is TGTGCCAGCAGCTTAATTACAGTGACAGATACGCAGTATTTT. The V and J genes are TRBV13 and TRBJ2-3, with unresolved D. V was shortened by 2 bases and J by 3 bases, with 9 bases between the two germline ends. The CDR3 contains 14 residues. Germline V lookup: CDR1 PRHDT, CDR2 FYEKMQ (reference sequence).

In the case of this clone: The sample carries other DNA sequences with the same CDR3. The chain is built from TRBV30 and TRBJ2-6; the D is unclear. Looked up from germline, CDR1 is GTSNPN and CDR2 is SVGIG (reference sequence). The CDR3 is 14 amino acids. Trimming removed 0 bases from V and 1 base from J, with 4 bases in between. The DNA of the CDR3 is TGTGCCTGGAGTGTAGGGTCTGGGGCCAACGTCCTGACTTTC. Translation gives CAWSVGSGANVLTF.

In its sample, this clone was seen once. V gene TRBV2 combines with J gene TRBJ1-1; D is perhaps TRBD1 (5 bases). The V and J ends lost 8 bases and 1 base respectively, with 11 bases between them. The CDR3 length is 13 residues. Per the germline V gene, CDR1 is SNHLY and CDR2 is FYNNEI. CDR3 amino acids: CASRQQPNTEAFF. CDR3 DNA: TGTGCCAGCCGACAGCAACCGAACACTGAAGCTTTCTTT.